The present entry profiles one T cell receptor beta chain with its context. Its antigen remains unidentified. The sample comes from a study of blood T cells in healthy people across ages. Whole-study results and caveats: Strong correlation was found linking TCR beta diversity to naive T cell percentage.

The use of a sample-barcoded 5' primer and a J-beta primer mix characterized a second PCR of roughly 6 to 11 cycles. TCRdb processed the 5' RACE reads anew with MiXCR; each CDR3 protein has one entry. This table has more than 900,000 distinct CDR3 sequences, about 28% appearing once. CDR1 SGHVS and CDR2 FNYEAQ come from the germline V gene. V shed 5 bases, J shed 11 bases, and the junction held 9 bases outside the gene matches. The CDR3 has 14 residues. This sample also appeared in a second study, on T cells of mothers and their children. As that study records: Over five children and their three healthy Caucasian mothers were the donors. Maternal samples each gave over 9.5 million TCR beta CDR3 reads, and child samples around 3.2 million each. Persisting microchimeric T cell clones went undetected.

Sequencing was done on a sample of blood. The receptor's source is a woman aged 40 to 50 in good health. The genes are TRBV7-6 and TRBJ1-6; the match to TRBD1 covers 7 bases. The CDR3 here is CASSRKRQGTPLHF. CDR3 DNA: TGTGCCAGCAGCCGGAAACGACAGGGTACACCCCTCCACTTT. The whole variable domain, remainder taken from reference TRBV7-6 and TRBJ1-6, is GAGVSQSPRYKVTKRGQDVALRCDPISGHVSLYWYRQALGQGPEFLTYFNYEAQQDKSGLPNDRFSAERPEGSISTLTIQRTEQRDSAMYRCASSRKRQGTPLHFGNGTRLTVT.